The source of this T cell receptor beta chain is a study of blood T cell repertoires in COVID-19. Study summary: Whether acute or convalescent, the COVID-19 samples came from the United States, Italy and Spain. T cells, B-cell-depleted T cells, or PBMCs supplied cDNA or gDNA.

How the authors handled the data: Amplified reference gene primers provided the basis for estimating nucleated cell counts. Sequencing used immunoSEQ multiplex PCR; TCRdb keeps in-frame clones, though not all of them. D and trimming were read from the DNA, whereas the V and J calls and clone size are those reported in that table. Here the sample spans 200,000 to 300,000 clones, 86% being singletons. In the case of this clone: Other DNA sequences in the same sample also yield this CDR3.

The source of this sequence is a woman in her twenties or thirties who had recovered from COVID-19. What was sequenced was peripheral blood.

The CDR3: CASSSNDRHQETQYF. The DNA of the CDR3 is TGTGCCAGCAGCTCGAACGACAGGCACCAAGAGACCCAGTACTTC. This chain uses TRBV28 with TRBJ2-5, with TRBD1 as a possible D gene (6 bases). The V end lost 6 bases, the J end lost 0 bases, and 14 bases lay between the germline ends. There are 15 residues in the CDR3. Germline CDR1 reads MDHEN; CDR2 reads SYDVKM.